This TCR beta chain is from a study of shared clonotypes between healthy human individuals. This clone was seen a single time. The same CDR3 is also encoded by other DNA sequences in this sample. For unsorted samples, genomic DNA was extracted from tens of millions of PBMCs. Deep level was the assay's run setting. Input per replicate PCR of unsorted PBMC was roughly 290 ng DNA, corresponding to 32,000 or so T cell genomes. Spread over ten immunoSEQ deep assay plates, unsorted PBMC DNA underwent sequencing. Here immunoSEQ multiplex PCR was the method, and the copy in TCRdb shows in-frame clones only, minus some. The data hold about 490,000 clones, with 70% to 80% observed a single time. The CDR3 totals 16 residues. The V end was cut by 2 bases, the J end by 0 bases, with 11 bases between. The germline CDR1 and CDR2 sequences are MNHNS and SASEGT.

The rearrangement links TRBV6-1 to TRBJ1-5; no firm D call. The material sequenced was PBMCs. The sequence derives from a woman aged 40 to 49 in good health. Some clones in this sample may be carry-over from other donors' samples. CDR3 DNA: TGTGCCAGCAGTGAATACCAGGTCCGTAGCAATCAGCCCCAGCATTTT. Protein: CASSEYQVRSNQPQHF.